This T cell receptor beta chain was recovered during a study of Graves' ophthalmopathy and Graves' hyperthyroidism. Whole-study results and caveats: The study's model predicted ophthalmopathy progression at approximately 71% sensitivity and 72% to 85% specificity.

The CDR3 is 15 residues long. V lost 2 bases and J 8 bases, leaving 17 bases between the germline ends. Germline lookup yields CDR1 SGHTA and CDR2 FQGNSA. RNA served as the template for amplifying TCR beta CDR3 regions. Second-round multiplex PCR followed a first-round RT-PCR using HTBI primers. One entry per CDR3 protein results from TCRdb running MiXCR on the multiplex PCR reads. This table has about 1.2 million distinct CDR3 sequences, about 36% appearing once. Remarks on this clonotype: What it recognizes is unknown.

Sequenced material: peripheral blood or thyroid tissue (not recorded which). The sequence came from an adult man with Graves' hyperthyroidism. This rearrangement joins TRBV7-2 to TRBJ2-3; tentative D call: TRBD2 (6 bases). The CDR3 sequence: CASSLRPYRGGTQYF. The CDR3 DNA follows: TGTGCCAGCAGCTTAAGGCCCTATAGGGGAGGTACGCAGTATTTT.